Listed below are T cell receptor beta chains from one sample, sequenced in a study of graft-versus-host responses after intestinal transplantation. The table came from immunoSEQ multiplex PCR; TCRdb's copy has only in-frame clones and leaves some out. The sample has some 41,000 clones, about 90% seen once; the top ten hold over 6%. The sample was PBMCs, taken roughly 270 days after transplant. These receptors were collected from a human patient who received an intestinal transplant, so some T cells may come from the graft donor. Both conserved end residues are part of each CDR3. The D gene is left open where the match is weak. The size entry is marked missing in some rows and otherwise reads once, few, many or a size class.

clone_size: .
d_call: .
v_call: TRBV9
j_call: TRBJ2-7
cdr3_nt: TGTGCCAGCAGCGTAGGTGAAAGGGTCCACGAGCAGTACTTC
cdr3_aa: CASSVGERVHEQYF

clone_size: .
d_call: .
v_call: TRBV4-1
j_call: TRBJ2-2
cdr3_nt: TGCGCCAGCAGCGTTACAGGGACCGGGGAGCTGTTTTTT
cdr3_aa: CASSVTGTGELFF

clone_size: .
d_call: .
v_call: TRBV4-1
j_call: TRBJ2-1
cdr3_nt: TGCGCCAGCAGCCAAGACCGTATGGGGGGGCGGTTCTTC
cdr3_aa: CASSQDRMGGRFF

clone_size: .
d_call: .
v_call: TRBV6-5
j_call: TRBJ2-6
cdr3_nt: TGTGCCAGCAGTTACAGGGGAACTGGGGCCAACGTCCTGACTTTC
cdr3_aa: CASSYRGTGANVLTF

clone_size: .
d_call: .
v_call: TRBV6-5
j_call: TRBJ1-1
cdr3_nt: TGTGCCAGCAGTTCTCCTGGTTCTGGAGCTTTCTTT
cdr3_aa: CASSSPGSGAFF

clone_size: .
d_call: TRBD2
v_call: TRBV5-1
j_call: TRBJ2-5
cdr3_nt: TGCGCCAGCAGCTGGGGTCCCGGGACTAGTACGGAGACCCAGTACTTC
cdr3_aa: CASSWGPGTSTETQYF

clone_size: .
d_call: .
v_call: TRBV13
j_call: TRBJ2-2
cdr3_nt: TGTGCCAGCAGCTTATCAGCAGGTCGGGCCGGGGAGCTGTTTTTT
cdr3_aa: CASSLSAGRAGELFF

clone_size: .
d_call: .
v_call: TRBV4-1
j_call: TRBJ2-7
cdr3_nt: TGCGCCAGCAGCGACAGAAGTGGGGACGAGCAGTACTTC
cdr3_aa: CASSDRSGDEQYF

clone_size: once
d_call: .
v_call: TRBV2
j_call: TRBJ2-3
cdr3_nt: TGTGCCAGCATTAGGCGGGGAGGCACAGATACGCAGTATTTT
cdr3_aa: CASIRRGGTDTQYF

clone_size: .
d_call: .
v_call: TRBV7-6
j_call: TRBJ2-2
cdr3_nt: TGTGCCAGCAGCTTACTAGCGAGCACCGGGGAGCTGTTTTTT
cdr3_aa: CASSLLASTGELFF

clone_size: .
d_call: .
v_call: TRBV6-1
j_call: TRBJ1-4
cdr3_nt: TGTGCCAGCAGTGAAGCCAGTATGCTGGGGGAAAAACTGTTTTTT
cdr3_aa: CASSEASMLGEKLFF

clone_size: .
d_call: .
v_call: TRBV4-1
j_call: TRBJ2-1
cdr3_nt: TGCGCCAGCAGCCTCCATGGAGGTACGGCTTCCTCCTACAATGAGCAGTTCTTC
cdr3_aa: CASSLHGGTASSYNEQFF

clone_size: .
d_call: TRBD1
v_call: TRBV19
j_call: TRBJ2-1
cdr3_nt: TGTGCCAGTACCGTGACAGGGAGCGATGAGCAGTTCTTC
cdr3_aa: CASTVTGSDEQFF

clone_size: .
d_call: .
v_call: TRBV30
j_call: TRBJ1-1
cdr3_nt: TGTGCCTGGAGTGGGGGTTGGACCACTGAAGCTTTCTTT
cdr3_aa: CAWSGGWTTEAFF

clone_size: .
d_call: .
v_call: TRBV25-1
j_call: TRBJ2-5
cdr3_nt: TGTGCCAGCAGCCAAAGTTGGGCAGGGGTTTATCGAGAGACCCAGTACTTC
cdr3_aa: CASSQSWAGVYRETQYF

clone_size: .
d_call: .
v_call: TRBV11-3
j_call: TRBJ1-4
cdr3_nt: TGTGCCAGCAGTGGGGAGGAGGATGAAAAACTGTTTTTT
cdr3_aa: CASSGEEDEKLFF

clone_size: .
d_call: .
v_call: TRBV5-1
j_call: TRBJ2-1
cdr3_nt: TGCGCCAGCAGCTTGGACACGGGGGTCGCCTACAATGAGCAGTTCTTC
cdr3_aa: CASSLDTGVAYNEQFF

clone_size: .
d_call: .
v_call: TRBV10-3
j_call: TRBJ1-1
cdr3_nt: TGTGCCATCAGTGAGTCGACAGCCATGAACACTGAAGCTTTCTTT
cdr3_aa: CAISESTAMNTEAFF

clone_size: .
d_call: .
v_call: TRBV7-9
j_call: TRBJ1-2
cdr3_nt: TGTGCCAGCAGCTTATCGCCGACGGACCCCTATGGCTACACCTTC
cdr3_aa: CASSLSPTDPYGYTF

clone_size: .
d_call: .
v_call: TRBV4-2
j_call: TRBJ2-7
cdr3_nt: TGTGCCAGCAGCCAAGATGGGGGTCTTCGGTACGAGCAGTACTTC
cdr3_aa: CASSQDGGLRYEQYF

clone_size: .
d_call: TRBD2
v_call: TRBV28
j_call: TRBJ2-7
cdr3_nt: TGTGCCAGCAGTCCCCGACTCACTAGCGGGGGGGACTACGAGCAGTACTTC
cdr3_aa: CASSPRLTSGGDYEQYF

clone_size: .
d_call: TRBD1
v_call: TRBV29-1
j_call: TRBJ1-2
cdr3_nt: TGCAGCGTTGAAATCCGGGACAGCGACAACTATGGCTACACCTTC
cdr3_aa: CSVEIRDSDNYGYTF

clone_size: once
d_call: .
v_call: TRBV7-8
j_call: TRBJ1-1
cdr3_nt: TGTGCCAGCAGCTTAGGGCACCCAACACTGGGGAACACTGAAGCTTTCTTT
cdr3_aa: CASSLGHPTLGNTEAFF

clone_size: .
d_call: TRBD2
v_call: TRBV19
j_call: TRBJ2-3
cdr3_nt: TGTGCCAGTAGTACAACTAGCGGGGGGATAAATACGCAGTATTTT
cdr3_aa: CASSTTSGGINTQYF

clone_size: .
d_call: .
v_call: TRBV5-6
j_call: TRBJ2-7
cdr3_nt: TGTGCCAGCAGCTTGGCCCCCTACGAGCAGTACTTC
cdr3_aa: CASSLAPYEQYF

clone_size: .
d_call: .
v_call: TRBV7-9
j_call: TRBJ1-4
cdr3_nt: TGTGCCAGCAGGGGGTCAACTAATGAAAAACTGTTTTTT
cdr3_aa: CASRGSTNEKLFF

clone_size: .
d_call: TRBD1
v_call: TRBV5-1
j_call: TRBJ2-1
cdr3_nt: TGCGCCAGCAGCTTTCCGGGACAGGGGCCCTACAATGAGCAGTTCTTC
cdr3_aa: CASSFPGQGPYNEQFF

clone_size: .
d_call: .
v_call: TRBV11-2
j_call: TRBJ2-7
cdr3_nt: TGTGCCAGCAGCACGGGACCGACCTACGAGCAGTACTTC
cdr3_aa: CASSTGPTYEQYF